This T cell receptor beta chain originates from a study of T-cell reconstitution after alpha-beta-depleted transplantation in children. Trimming left V 1 base short and J 4 bases short, with 9 bases between. This CDR3 has 14 amino acids. Germline V gene lookup returns CDR1 SNHLY and CDR2 FYNNEI. This clonotype occurred many times. Unique molecular identifiers were incorporated when the TCRbeta library was constructed. TCRdb re-derived calls from the PCR reads in MiXCR, one entry per CDR3 protein. The data hold about 230,000 distinct CDR3 sequences, with approximately 9.7% observed a single time. This sample comprised PBMCs from the stem cell graft donor, obtained from the stem cell graft. The V and J genes are TRBV2 and TRBJ2-3; D is perhaps TRBD1 (6 bases). The receptor was derived from a human donor who donated a stem cell graft to a child with SCID. The CDR3 coding sequence is TGTGCCAGCAGTGAAGGTCCAGGGGCAGATACGCAGTATTTT. As protein: CASSEGPGADTQYF.